A single sample gave rise to the 2 T cell receptor beta chains below, sequenced in a study of T cell responses to AZD1222 COVID-19 vaccine. The protocol was immunoSEQ multiplex PCR, while the TCRdb copy is restricted to in-frame clones and leaves out a portion. Of roughly 160,000 clones in the sample, approximately 92% are singletons; the top ten hold approximately 6.9%. The sample was peripheral blood, taken on day 0 of AZD1222 vaccination. The receptors shown here come from an adult in good health.

This rearrangement joins TRBV5-1 to TRBJ2-1, with D unclear. Germline CDR1 SGHRS, CDR2 YFSETQ. Trimming left V 7 bases short and J 4 bases short, with 9 bases between. The CDR3 has 12 residues. The chain's CDR3 is CASRPGYNEQFF. As DNA, the CDR3 is TGCGCCAGCCGCCCAGGTTACAATGAGCAGTTCTTC. The variable domain in full, completed from reference TRBV5-1 and TRBJ2-1, reads KAGVTQTPRYLIKTRGQQVTLSCSPISGHRSVSWYQQTPGQGLQFLFEYFSETQRNKGNFPGRFSGRQFSNSRSEMNVSTLELGDSALYLCASRPGYNEQFFGPGTRLTVL.

V gene TRBV6-2 or TRBV6-3 combines with J gene TRBJ2-7; D tentatively fits TRBD1 or TRBD2 (5 bases each). The CDR3 is 15 residues long. From germline, CDR1 is MNHEY and CDR2 SVGEGT. V gave up 2 bases and J gave up 9 bases, with 20 bases separating them. The DNA of the CDR3 is TGTGCCAGCAGTTACCCGACCGGGACCCGTGTTGGGCAGTACTTC. Residues: CASSYPTGTRVGQYF.